Listed here are 32 T cell receptor beta chains from one sample, sequenced in a study of sequential checkpoint blockade in melanoma. Profiling relied on immunoSEQ multiplex PCR, and the TCRdb table lists in-frame clones only, not all of them. Of about 37,000 clones in the sample, 30% to 35% were seen once. Documented treatment: randomized to nivolumab then ipilimumab (arm A) or the reverse (arm B). The sample was tumor tissue (inferred from file names), taken from a patient given nivolumab and ipilimumab in sequence. The origin of the receptors is a human donor with melanoma.

CDR3 protein: CASSDRRRGGVHRSTDTQYF. CDR3 in DNA: TGTGCCAGCAGCGATCGTAGGCGGGGGGGCGTTCATCGATCTACAGATACGCAGTATTTT. The chain has TRBV11-3 and TRBJ2-3; the match to TRBD2 covers 9 bases. Unmatched junction bases numbered 21, after V lost 5 bases and J lost 3 bases. From germline, CDR1 is SGHNT and CDR2 YENEEA. The length of the CDR3 is 20 residues.

This clone showed up just a few times. CDR3 sequence reads: CASMRGQGFGYTF. The DNA of the CDR3 is TGTGCCAGCATGAGGGGACAGGGGTTTGGCTACACCTTC. The genes are TRBV25-1 and TRBJ1-2; 10 positions agree with TRBD1. The J segment lost 7 bases and the V segment lost 7 bases, leaving 6 bases of the junction unmatched. This CDR3 has 13 amino acids. Germline V lookup: CDR1 MGHDK, CDR2 SYGVNS.

This clone was observed once. The chain employs TRBV19 and TRBJ2-7, with D possibly matching TRBD2 (6 bases). CDR1 is LNHDA and CDR2 is SQIVND in the germline V gene (reference sequence). V was trimmed by 5 bases and J by 2 bases, leaving 13 bases between them. This CDR3 has 14 residues. CDR3 protein: CASSLGGLAYEQYF. CDR3 bases: TGTGCCAGTAGTCTGGGAGGTTTGGCCTACGAGCAGTACTTC.

The V gene is TRBV5-1, the J gene TRBJ1-1; the match to TRBD1 covers 9 bases. The germline CDR1 and CDR2 sequences are SGHRS and YFSETQ. The junction had 10 bases not matched to a gene; V was cut back by 0 bases and J by 7 bases. The CDR3 spans 16 residues. The DNA of the CDR3 is TGCGCCAGCAGCTTGGGCCGGGACAGGGCCTCAGATGAAGCTTTCTTT. It codes for CASSLGRDRASDEAFF.

The chain uses TRBV5-1 and TRBJ2-2, with D possibly matching TRBD1 (5 bases). V shed 0 bases and J shed 0 bases, with 12 bases lying between them. This CDR3 is 17 amino acids long. The germline gives CDR1 SGHRS, CDR2 YFSETQ. In nucleotides, the CDR3 is TGCGCCAGCAGCTTGGAACCACAAGGGGCGAACACCGGGGAGCTGTTTTTT. Translation gives CASSLEPQGANTGELFF.

This chain uses TRBV5-1 with TRBJ1-4, with a possible D match to TRBD1 (5 bases). Germline lookup yields CDR1 SGHRS and CDR2 YFSETQ. This CDR3 has 15 amino acids. V lost 5 bases to trimming and J lost 3 bases, with 14 bases between them. As DNA, the CDR3 is TGCGCCAGCAGTATACGGGGGAACTCTAATGAAAAACTGTTTTTT. Encoded protein: CASSIRGNSNEKLFF.

The rearrangement uses TRBV5-1 and TRBJ1-4, with TRBD1 as a possible D gene (6 bases). V was clipped by 3 bases and J by 6 bases, with 21 bases between them. The germline CDR1 and CDR2 sequences are SGHRS and YFSETQ. The CDR3 length is 17 residues. CDR3 in amino acids: CASSWGALRSADEKLFF. CDR3 in DNA: TGCGCCAGCAGCTGGGGGGCCCTTCGATCAGCGGATGAAAAACTGTTTTTT.

A few counts support this clone. The chain recombines TRBV19 with TRBJ1-1; D gene ambiguous. This CDR3 has 12 residues. Trimming took off 2 bases at V and 6 bases at J, with 7 bases between the two ends. Germline V lookup: CDR1 LNHDA, CDR2 SQIVND (reference sequence). The CDR3 is CASSINTAEAFF. The CDR3 DNA sequence: TGTGCCAGTAGTATAAACACGGCTGAAGCTTTCTTT.

This clone was picked up a small number of times. The chain couples TRBV15 to TRBJ1-5; D is perhaps TRBD1 (5 bases). The length of the CDR3 is 14 residues. Germline V lookup: CDR1 LNHNV, CDR2 YYDKDF (reference sequence). V gave up 4 bases and J gave up 6 bases, with 13 bases separating them. CDR3 loop: CATSNRQTGQPQHF. The CDR3 DNA reads TGTGCCACCAGCAATAGACAGACGGGTCAGCCCCAGCATTTT.

The chain carries TRBV29-1 and TRBJ2-7; TRBD2 aligns across 8 bases. CDR3 length equals 14 residues. Losses at the gene ends were 2 bases for V and 5 bases for J; bases not matched to a gene: 8. Germline CDR1 reads SQVTM; CDR2 reads ANQGSEA. The CDR3 nucleotides are TGCAGCGTTGAACGGAGCGGGAGACCCAACGAGCAGTACTTC. Protein sequence: CSVERSGRPNEQYF.

The J gene is TRBJ1-5, the V gene TRBV28; D is unclear. V was cut by 3 bases and J by 2 bases, with 5 bases left in between. Germline lookup yields CDR1 MDHEN and CDR2 SYDVKM. The CDR3 runs 13 residues. The chain's CDR3 is CASSLPGNQPQHF. The CDR3 DNA is TGTGCCAGCAGTTTGCCAGGCAATCAGCCCCAGCATTTT.

This clone was counted ten times or more. V gene TRBV7-2 combines with J gene TRBJ1-1; D unclear. V dropped 5 bases and J dropped 7 bases, with 14 bases sitting between them. The CDR3 is made up of 13 amino acids. Germline V CDR1 and CDR2: SGHTA, FQGNSA. CDR3 in amino acids: CASSLGPSLEAFF. In nucleotides, the CDR3 is TGTGCCAGCAGCCTAGGACCTAGTCTTGAAGCTTTCTTT.

V gene TRBV7-6 combines with J gene TRBJ2-5, with D tentatively TRBD1 (7 bases). Trimming pared 5 bases from V and 2 bases from J, leaving 12 bases between. The CDR3 covers 14 residues. In germline, CDR1 is SGHVS, CDR2 FNYEAQ. The CDR3 loop is CASSPGGKQETQYF. CDR3 nucleotide sequence: TGTGCCAGCAGCCCAGGGGGGAAACAAGAGACCCAGTACTTC. Variable domain in full (rest from reference TRBV7-6 and TRBJ2-5): GAGVSQSPRYKVTKRGQDVALRCDPISGHVSLYWYRQALGQGPEFLTYFNYEAQQDKSGLPNDRFSAERPEGSISTLTIQRTEQRDSAMYRCASSPGGKQETQYFGPGTRLLVL.

This clone has more than one count but fewer than ten. This sequence joins TRBV10-3 and TRBJ1-2; the D is unclear. Trimming left V 2 bases short and J 4 bases short, with 5 bases between. CDR3 size: 12 residues. The V gene's germline CDR1 is ENHRY and CDR2 SYGVKD. CDR3 nucleotide sequence: TGTGCCATCAGTGAGACAGCCTATGGCTACACCTTC. Amino acids: CAISETAYGYTF.

The rearrangement links TRBV6-8 to TRBJ2-3; TRBD1 is a possible D gene (5 bases). CDR3 size: 13 residues. The germline V gene has CDR1 MNHGY and CDR2 SAAAGT. V dropped 6 bases and J dropped 6 bases, with 13 bases sitting between them. CDR3 sequence reads: CASRPARVDTQYF. CDR3 DNA: TGTGCCAGCAGGCCCGCCAGGGTCGATACGCAGTATTTT.

This clone was recorded at least ten times. The gene calls are TRBV11-3 and TRBJ1-5; TRBD1 matches 7 bases. Germline CDR1 and CDR2: SGHNT and YENEEA. V shed 3 bases and J 7 bases; nucleotides not matched to a gene: 9. The CDR3 consists of 15 residues. CDR3: CASSLIEGGIQPQHF. CDR3 DNA: TGTGCCAGCAGCTTGATTGAAGGGGGCATCCAGCCCCAGCATTTT.

In this sample, this clone turned up many times. DNA for the CDR3: TGTGCCAGCAGGACTCTGGTGGGGGGGGCCTACGAGCAGTACTTC. Amino acids: CASRTLVGGAYEQYF. The rearrangement links TRBV11-3 to TRBJ2-7; 7 positions match TRBD2. J lost 2 bases, V lost 6 bases, and 10 bases had no gene match. Germline lookup yields CDR1 SGHNT and CDR2 YENEEA. CDR3 length equals 15 residues.

This clone was observed a few times. V usage is TRBV1 and J usage is TRBJ1-2. TRBV1 is listed as a pseudogene. The CDR3 has 17 residues. CDR3 coding DNA: TGCGCCAGCAGCCAAGAAGATTCATCTTACTCCTTCTATGGCTACACCTTC. Translated: CASSQEDSSYSFYGYTF.

The rearrangement joins TRBV6-8 to TRBJ2-6, with D maybe TRBD2 (5 bases). With 4 bases removed from V and 4 bases from J, the gap between germline ends came to 8 bases. The CDR3 is made up of 14 amino acids. Germline V gene data show CDR1 as MNHGY and CDR2 as SAAAGT. The DNA for the CDR3 is TGTGCCAGCAGTTTTGGAGGAGGGGCCAACGTCCTGACTTTC. It yields the protein CASSFGGGANVLTF.

This chain joins TRBV5-1 and TRBJ2-7, with 8 bases fitting TRBD1. Germline-derived CDR1 and CDR2 are SGHRS and YFSETQ. This CDR3 has 14 residues. Germline trimming cut 2 bases from V and 13 bases from J; bases unmatched to any gene: 14. The CDR3 is CASSLTEGQAALYF. Here the CDR3 DNA reads TGCGCCAGCAGCTTAACCGAGGGACAGGCGGCCCTCTACTTC.

The sample holds a few counts of this clone. The V and J genes are TRBV7-4 and TRBJ1-3, with TRBD1 matching over 7 bases. V was pared by 8 bases and J by 2 bases, with 3 bases of the junction left unmatched. This CDR3 is 13 amino acids long. Per the germline V gene, CDR1 is SGHVT and CDR2 is SQSDAQ. The CDR3 loop reads CASRQGAGNTIYF. The CDR3 DNA reads TGTGCCAGCCGACAGGGAGCTGGAAACACCATATATTTT.

In this sample, this clone turned up many times. This sequence joins TRBV11-3 and TRBJ1-6; no firm D call. Germline loops: CDR1 SGHNT, CDR2 YENEEA. V lost 2 bases, J lost 8 bases, and 10 bases lay in between. CDR3 size: 14 residues. The CDR3 sequence is CASSLMGHDSPLHF. Here the CDR3 DNA reads TGTGCCAGCAGCTTAATGGGTCACGATTCACCCCTCCACTTT.

This clone was recorded a few times. The gene calls are TRBV25-1 and TRBJ1-6; 8 bases map to TRBD1. CDR1 is MGHDK, CDR2 SYGVNS, per germline. J lost 6 bases, V lost 2 bases, and 0 bases had no gene match. CDR3 length: 14 residues. In DNA, the CDR3 is TGTGCCAGCAGTGAACAGGGGGCTAATTCACCCCTCCACTTT. This translates into CASSEQGANSPLHF.

Only a few counts were recorded for this clone. The chain employs TRBV6-8 and TRBJ1-1, with 10 bases identical to TRBD1. V shed 6 bases, J shed 3 bases, and the junction held 1 base outside the gene matches. The CDR3 sequence is 13 residues long. The germline V gene encodes CDR1 MNHGY and CDR2 SAAAGT. CDR3 nucleotides: TGTGCCAGCAGGACAGGGGGCTACACTGAAGCTTTCTTT. This translates into CASRTGGYTEAFF.

V and J are TRBV14 and TRBJ2-3, with D perhaps TRBD1 or TRBD2 (6 bases each). The CDR3 is 16 amino acids. V lost 4 bases and J lost 5, with 19 bases in between. Germline CDR1 and CDR2: SGHDN and FVKESK. The CDR3 DNA is TGTGCCAGCAGCCCCACGACTGGGGGGCCAATAGATACGCAGTATTTT. Protein product: CASSPTTGGPIDTQYF.

The chain carries TRBV5-1 and TRBJ1-1; possibly TRBD1 for D (5 bases). The CDR3 is 14 amino acids. V was trimmed by 2 bases and J by 1 base, leaving 9 bases between them. Germline assignment: CDR1 SGHRS and CDR2 YFSETQ. Here the CDR3 DNA reads TGCGCCAGCAGCTTACGAGGGGAGAACACTGAAGCTTTCTTT. This codes for CASSLRGENTEAFF.

The chain joins TRBV14 to TRBJ2-7, with D hard to call. Germline loops: CDR1 SGHDN, CDR2 FVKESK. V gave up 1 base and J gave up 3 bases, with 13 bases separating them. The CDR3 spans 15 residues. CDR3 nucleotides: TGTGCCAGCAGCCAAGGGACGGGTAGTGGCTACGAGCAGTACTTC. Its protein is CASSQGTGSGYEQYF.

The table lists this clone with many counts. Here the CDR3 reads CASSLASGLVGYTF. The CDR3 DNA reads as TGTGCCAGCAGCTTGGCCTCGGGGCTCGTTGGCTACACCTTC. This chain uses TRBV11-3 with TRBJ1-2, with D maybe TRBD1 (5 bases). Trimming took off 3 bases at V and 7 bases at J, with 15 bases between the two ends. Looked up from germline, CDR1 is SGHNT and CDR2 is YENEEA. This CDR3 is 14 amino acids long.

The chain has TRBV12-5 and TRBJ1-4, with unresolved D. Germline V CDR1 and CDR2: LGHNT, FRNRAP. The CDR3 is 15 residues long. Trimming removed 4 bases from V and 8 bases from J, with 17 bases in between. CDR3: CASGSQFGKAEKLFF. The CDR3 DNA reads TGTGCTAGTGGTTCGCAGTTTGGGAAGGCGGAAAAACTGTTTTTT.

There are a few counts of this clone. CDR3 amino acids: CASSRGGTSTDTQYF. The CDR3 DNA is TGTGCCAGCAGTCGGGGGGGAACTAGCACAGATACGCAGTATTTT. The rearrangement links TRBV9 to TRBJ2-3; 8 bases match TRBD2. Germline V gives CDR1 SGDLS, CDR2 YYNGEE. The J segment lost 0 bases and the V segment lost 5 bases, leaving 5 bases of the junction unmatched. The length of the CDR3 is 15 residues.

This clone was counted between two and nine times. This chain links TRBV28 with TRBJ2-7; D not certain. This CDR3 comprises 14 residues. Trimming left V 3 bases short and J 6 bases short, with 15 bases between. Germline values: CDR1 MDHEN, CDR2 SYDVKM. This CDR3 reads CASSFWQDHGEQYF. CDR3 DNA: TGTGCCAGCAGTTTTTGGCAGGACCACGGCGAGCAGTACTTC.

The chain employs TRBV19 and TRBJ1-1; TRBD1 aligns across 10 bases. Trimming removed 7 bases from V and 1 base from J; junction bases left unmatched: 6. The CDR3 consists of 15 residues. The germline V gene has CDR1 LNHDA and CDR2 SQIVND (reference sequence). CDR3 in amino acids: CASTGTGEENTEAFF. The CDR3 DNA reads TGTGCCAGTACTGGGACAGGGGAAGAGAACACTGAAGCTTTCTTT.